This T cell receptor beta chain came from a study of shared clonotypes between healthy human individuals (dated by TCRdb to about 2020). About the investigation overall: Two women and a few men aged 18 to 49 years were included in the cohort. Per donor, leukapheresis produced somewhere between about 0.94 and 9.5 billion PBMCs. Libraries were prepared and TCR repertoires were sequenced by different laboratories using diverse techniques, in order to increase sequencing depth and limit assay-specific biases. For each donor, CD4 naive and CD4 memory were each given three plates, CD8 naive was given two plates, and CD8 memory was given one plate. To estimate repertoire size and how much clonotype sharing occurs between individuals, the study deeply sequenced the blood TCR repertoires of about 5 healthy adults.

Using the deep immunoSEQ assay, multiplex PCR amplified TCR CDR3 regions from genomic DNA. Genomic DNA extracted from each cell subset was distributed evenly over all wells of several immunoSEQ 96-well plates, and each plate served as one replicate. For sorted subsets, each replicate PCR was loaded with 200 to 250 ng genomic DNA, equivalent to 25,000 to 35,000 T cell genomes. Purified libraries were measured with a Qubit 3.0 fluorometer, size-checked on a Bioanalyzer 2100, and measured again with the KAPA Library Quantification kit. A separate single-read 150-cycle Illumina NextSeq 550 flow cell was used to sequence each immunoSEQ 96-well plate. The original pipeline was this. Because the immunoSEQ output held only junctional sequences and lacked quality scores, the filtering could not match the filtering applied to full-length reads. Sequences were annotated with PyIR, a Python wrapper for IgBLAST v1.9, and V/J genes and CDR3 were assigned using IMGT germline references. Reads were removed for weak V/J assignments (E-value above 1e-6), missing CDR3, stop codons, out-of-frame junctions, or ambiguous translated residues. V3J clonotypes were defined by identical inferred V gene, J gene, and CDR3 amino acid sequence. Percentage overlap between repertoires was calculated by dividing the number of shared unique clonotypes by the size of the smaller repertoire. Three approaches were used to assess repertoire richness: RTK rarefaction, the Chao1 estimator, and Recon v2.1 estimates of unobserved clonotypes. For all TCRbeta clonotypes obtained by the gDNA method from a handful of donors, generation probabilities were computed with OLGA. Imported from immuneACCESS, the table was reduced by TCRdb to in-frame sequences with V and J called. These copies leave out some clones; in studies compared against another copy, an unresolved V gene accounts for under half, and the cause of the remainder is not known. V, J and clone size derive from that table, while D and trimming were established from the DNA sequence. Within this sample are nearly 1,000,000 clones, with 76% of them counted one time only. The ten largest clones add up to about 1.5% of the sample.

The CDR3 runs 11 residues from the cysteine to the phenylalanine. The DNA shown is the 33-base CDR3, in frame from base 1. Trimming costs V 7 bases and J 5 bases, and their ends lie 11 bases apart. Taken from the germline V gene, the CDR1 and CDR2 loops are SQVTM and ANQGSEA. Results the study describes overall, beyond this receptor: When a few donors were compared, the shared fraction of clonotypes was about 5% for naive CD4, about 4% for naive CD8, more than 2% for memory CD4, and less than 0.5% for memory CD8. Pairwise subsampling indicated that sequencing depth was expected to affect the degree of clonotype sharing among donors. Rarefaction of sorted-subset datasets indicated incomplete sequencing despite the large sequencing depth. Estimated clonotype richness was generally larger for naive than for memory subsets. Sampling was restricted to blood, and TCR repertoires in tissues likely differ from the TCR repertoires found in blood. The genetic and exposure-history diversity represented was limited by the small number of donors. Higher generation probabilities were observed for clonotypes shared by all four sorted-subset donors than for non-shared clonotypes.

As concerns this clone: The specificity of this receptor is unknown. No base-level quality is on record; no much larger clone is a single base apart.

The donors were healthy, HIV-negative adults with no recently reported acute infections or vaccinations. Every donor was a Caucasian adult residing in Nashville, Tennessee, USA. CD4+ T cells were enriched through magnetic negative selection, after which naive cells were positively selected on CD45RA and the remaining negative fraction served as the memory subset. After blood collection by leukapheresis, PBMCs were isolated using Ficoll-Histopaque density gradient centrifugation and then cryopreserved in the vapor phase of liquid nitrogen. Analytical flow cytometry was used to check the purity and quantity of each magnetically sorted T cell population. Genomic DNA was isolated from every sorted fraction and measured by UV absorbance on a Nanodrop 2000c.

This clonotype originated in a young man in good health. The sample consisted of memory CD4+ T cells sorted from blood. The cell subset or site label, as the study defines it: CD45RA-negative fraction. The chain is assembled from TRBV29-1 and TRBJ1-1, with an unclear D gene assignment. CDR3 sequence: CSGLAGTEAFF. The DNA sequence is given as TGCAGCGGCCTCGCGGGGACTGAAGCTTTCTTT.